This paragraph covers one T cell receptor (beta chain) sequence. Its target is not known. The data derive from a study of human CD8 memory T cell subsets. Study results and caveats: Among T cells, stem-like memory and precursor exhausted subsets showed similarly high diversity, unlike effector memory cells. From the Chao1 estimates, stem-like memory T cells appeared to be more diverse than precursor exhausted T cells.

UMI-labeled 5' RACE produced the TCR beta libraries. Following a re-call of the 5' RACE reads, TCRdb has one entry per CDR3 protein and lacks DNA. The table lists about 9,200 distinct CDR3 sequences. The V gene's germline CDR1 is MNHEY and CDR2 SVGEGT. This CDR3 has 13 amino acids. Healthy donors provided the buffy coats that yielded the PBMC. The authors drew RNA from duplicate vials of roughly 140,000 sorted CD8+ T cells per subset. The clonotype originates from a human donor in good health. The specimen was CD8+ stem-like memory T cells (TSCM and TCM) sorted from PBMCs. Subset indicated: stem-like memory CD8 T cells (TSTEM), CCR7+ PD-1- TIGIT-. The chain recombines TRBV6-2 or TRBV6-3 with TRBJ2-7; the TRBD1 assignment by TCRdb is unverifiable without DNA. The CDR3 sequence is CASSPPLSYEQYF.